Listed here are 20 T cell receptor beta chains from one sample, sequenced in a study of blood T cell repertoires in COVID-19. This table comes from immunoSEQ multiplex PCR, and its TCRdb copy is limited to in-frame clones, with some not included. The repertoire includes around 25,000 clones, nearly 90% of them detected once, and roughly a fifth sits in the top ten. The sequenced sample was peripheral blood. These TCRs come from a human donor in a cohort sampled during active COVID-19.

The V and J genes are TRBV10-3 and TRBJ2-5; 7 positions match TRBD2. Germline CDR1 ENHRY, CDR2 SYGVKD. This CDR3 has 14 residues. Trimming cost V 3 bases and J 3 bases; bases outside gene matches: 4. CDR3: CAISDSSGEETQYF. The CDR3 DNA sequence: TGTGCCATCAGTGATTCTAGCGGAGAAGAGACCCAGTACTTC.

The chain uses TRBV7-2 and TRBJ2-1, with a tentative D call TRBD2 (6 bases). The CDR3 length is 12 residues. The V and J ends lost 7 bases and 6 bases respectively, with 10 bases between them. In germline, CDR1 is SGHTA, CDR2 FQGNSA. The CDR3, as DNA: TGTGCCAGCAATAGCGGCCTCAATGAGCAGTTCTTC. Its protein is CASNSGLNEQFF.

V is TRBV5-4 and J is TRBJ2-2, with 7 bases that match TRBD1. The J segment lost 5 bases and the V segment lost 5 bases, leaving 3 bases of the junction unmatched. Germline CDR1 reads SGHNT; CDR2 reads YYREEE (reference sequence). The CDR3 sequence is 13 residues long. In nucleotides, the CDR3 is TGTGCCAGCAGAGAACAGGGGACCGGGGAGCTGTTTTTT. Its protein is CASREQGTGELFF.

The chain joins TRBV7-7 to TRBJ2-5, with TRBD2 matching over 12 bases. With V trimmed by 5 bases and J by 1 base, 5 bases remained unmatched. The CDR3 is 16 residues long. CDR1 and CDR2 (germline): SSHAT, FNYEAQ (reference sequence). The CDR3: CASSLGLAGRQETQYF. CDR3 bases: TGTGCCAGCAGCCTGGGACTAGCGGGCCGCCAAGAGACCCAGTACTTC.

This chain connects TRBV7-5 to TRBJ2-7; the tabulated D call, TRBD1, remains unverified against the DNA. TRBV7-5 is shown as a pseudogene. CDR3 size: 15 residues. Written as DNA, the CDR3 is TGTGTCAGAAGCCCCAATTCCGGACAGGCCTACGAGCAGTACTTC. This codes for CVRSPNSGQAYEQYF.

The sample holds one count of this clone. The chain recombines TRBV29-1 with TRBJ2-7; tentatively, D is TRBD1 (6 bases). Germline V gene lookup returns CDR1 SQVTM and CDR2 ANQGSEA. V was pared by 7 bases and J by 2 bases, with 12 bases between. CDR3 length: 12 amino acids. In DNA form, the CDR3 reads TGCAGCGCCAAGGGACAAACCTACGAGCAGTACTTC. Amino acid sequence: CSAKGQTYEQYF.

The V call is TRBV20-1, the J call TRBJ1-1; no clear D gene. This CDR3 has 11 residues. Germline values: CDR1 DFQATT, CDR2 SNEGSKA (reference sequence). In DNA form, the CDR3 reads TGCAGGGTCCGGAGGAACACTGAAGCTTTCTTT. Translating it yields CRVRRNTEAFF.

The chain employs TRBV19 and TRBJ2-7; perhaps TRBD2 as D (5 bases). Germline V CDR1 and CDR2: LNHDA, SQIVND (reference sequence). Trimming removed 5 bases at V and 1 base at J, with 15 bases between. This CDR3 is 15 amino acids long. This CDR3 is CASSPRPDSSYEQYF. CDR3 bases: TGTGCCAGTAGTCCCCGCCCGGACTCTTCCTACGAGCAGTACTTC.

The V call is TRBV20-1, the J call TRBJ2-2; 8 bases fit TRBD2. Trimming removed 3 bases from V and 0 bases from J; junction bases left unmatched: 6. CDR1 and CDR2 from the germline V gene are DFQATT and SNEGSKA (reference sequence). This CDR3 comprises 16 residues. The CDR3 nucleotides read TGCAGTGCTAGTTCCAGCGGGAGCGCGAACACCGGGGAGCTGTTTTTT. Translating gives CSASSSGSANTGELFF.

This clone was counted only a few times. The gene calls are TRBV19 and TRBJ2-7; 10 nucleotides agree with TRBD2. This CDR3 is built from 15 residues. Germline values: CDR1 LNHDA, CDR2 SQIVND (reference sequence). With V trimmed by 4 bases and J by 6 bases, 9 bases remained unmatched. The CDR3: CASSRLAGFSGEQYF. DNA of the CDR3: TGTGCCAGTAGTAGACTAGCGGGTTTCTCGGGCGAGCAGTACTTC. The complete variable domain, with remaining parts taken from reference TRBV19 and TRBJ2-7, reads DGGITQSPKYLFRKEGQNVTLSCEQNLNHDAMYWYRQDPGQGLRLIYYSQIVNDFQKGDIAEGYSVSREKKESFPLTVTSAQKNPTAFYLCASSRLAGFSGEQYFGPGTRLTVT.

V and J are TRBV5-1 and TRBJ2-5; TRBD2 is a possible D gene (6 bases). Deletions cut 2 bases from V and 5 bases from J, with 16 bases between. Germline V CDR1 and CDR2: SGHRS, YFSETQ. CDR3 length equals 15 residues. This CDR3 reads CASSFTGVLSETQYF. CDR3 DNA sequence: TGCGCCAGCAGCTTTACGGGGGTGTTATCGGAGACCCAGTACTTC.

The CDR3, as DNA: TGCGCCAGCAGCCAATCGCCTAGCGGGACTAGCACAGATACGCAGTATTTT. Translation gives CASSQSPSGTSTDTQYF. The gene calls are TRBV4-1 and TRBJ2-3; 9 bases are shared with TRBD2. The CDR3 length is 17 residues. CDR1 and CDR2 (germline): MGHRA, YSYEKL. The V gene end was trimmed by 2 bases and the J gene end by 0 bases; junction bases not matched to a gene: 6.

The chain carries TRBV7-3 and TRBJ2-1; 10 nucleotides agree with TRBD2. From germline, CDR1 is SGHTA and CDR2 FQGTGA. The CDR3 is 18 residues long. V was pared by 3 bases and J by 0 bases, with 8 bases of the junction left unmatched. The CDR3 here is CASSLTSGHPSSYNEQFF. For the CDR3, the DNA is TGTGCCAGCAGCTTGACTAGCGGGCACCCGAGCTCCTACAATGAGCAGTTCTTC. Full variable domain (remainder filled in from reference TRBV7-3 and TRBJ2-1): GAGVSQTPSNKVTEKGKYVELRCDPISGHTALYWYRQSLGQGPEFLIYFQGTGAADDSGLPNDRFFAVRPEGSVSTLKIQRTERGDSAVYLCASSLTSGHPSSYNEQFFGPGTRLTVL.

The rearrangement links TRBV6-6 to TRBJ1-2, with TRBD1 as a possible D gene (6 bases). The V end was cut by 5 bases, the J end by 3 bases, with 16 bases between. CDR1 MNHNY and CDR2 SVGAGI come from the germline V gene (reference sequence). This CDR3 region has 15 residues. CDR3 residues: CASSPNRALDYGYTF. In nucleotides, the CDR3 is TGTGCCAGCAGTCCTAACAGGGCGCTCGACTATGGCTACACCTTC.

The CDR3 region is CASSLAYRATNEKLFF. CDR3 sequence (DNA): TGTGCCAGCAGCTTAGCCTACAGGGCAACTAATGAAAAACTGTTTTTT. The chain links TRBV7-9 to TRBJ1-4; possible D gene TRBD1, 6 bases. V lost 0 bases, J lost 0 bases, and 8 bases lay in between. The CDR3 runs to 16 residues. Germline CDR1 reads SEHNR; CDR2 reads FQNEAQ (reference sequence).

CDR3 DNA: TGTGCCAGCAGCGAACGACAGAAGCCCACTGGGGCTTTCTTT. This gives the protein CASSERQKPTGAFF. This sequence joins TRBV7-2 and TRBJ1-1, with D perhaps TRBD1 (5 bases). V was trimmed by 5 bases and J by 11 bases, leaving 21 bases between them. This CDR3 contains 14 residues. CDR1 and CDR2 from the germline V gene are SGHTA and FQGNSA.

The chain recombines TRBV10-2 with TRBJ2-3; 12 nucleotides line up with TRBD2. This CDR3 is built from 17 residues. The V gene end was trimmed by 1 base and the J gene end by 0 bases; junction bases not matched to a gene: 2. Looked up from germline, CDR1 is WSHSY and CDR2 is SAAADI. CDR3: CASSEFGLAGSTDTQYF. The DNA of the CDR3 is TGCGCCAGCAGTGAGTTCGGACTAGCGGGGAGCACAGATACGCAGTATTTT.

This clone was seen a handful of times. This chain links TRBV6-6 with TRBJ1-1; D uncertain. Germline assignment: CDR1 MNHNY and CDR2 SVGAGI (reference sequence). The CDR3 runs 14 residues. Trimming pared 3 bases from V and 0 bases from J, leaving 8 bases between. CDR3 sequence reads: CASSYMEMNTEAFF. The CDR3 coding sequence is TGTGCCAGCAGTTATATGGAGATGAACACTGAAGCTTTCTTT.

The chain recombines TRBV2 with TRBJ2-3, with TRBD1 identical over 7 bases. The CDR3 spans 14 residues. Losses at the gene ends were 4 bases for V and 5 bases for J; bases not matched to a gene: 6. The germline V gene encodes CDR1 SNHLY and CDR2 FYNNEI. The CDR3 region has the DNA TGTGCCAGCAGTGGACAGGGTGCTGAAGATACGCAGTATTTT. Its protein is CASSGQGAEDTQYF.

The CDR3 bases are TGCGCCAGCAGCTTGGGACTAGCGGGAGGACAAGAGACCCAGTACTTC. Translation: CASSLGLAGGQETQYF. The gene calls are TRBV5-1 and TRBJ2-5; TRBD2 agrees at 13 bases. The junction had 1 base not matched to a gene; V was cut back by 0 bases and J by 2 bases. The CDR3 runs to 16 residues. Germline values: CDR1 SGHRS, CDR2 YFSETQ.